Listed here are 24 T cell receptor beta chains from one sample, sequenced in a study of blood T cell repertoires in COVID-19. TCRdb's table, derived via immunoSEQ multiplex PCR, lists solely in-frame clones and lacks some. The table includes approximately 100,000 clones, around 81% detected once. The sample consisted of peripheral blood. The receptors stem from a human donor in a cohort sampled during active COVID-19.

The chain has TRBV4-3 and TRBJ2-7; the D gene is possibly TRBD1 (6 bases). The CDR3 is 15 amino acids. Trimming took 0 bases from V and 9 from J, leaving 18 bases between them. Germline CDR1 and CDR2: LGHNA and YSLEER. The CDR3 DNA reads TGCGCCAGCAGCCAAGAAAGGAGACAGGTGTCTGGGCAGTACTTC. This codes for CASSQERRQVSGQYF.

This rearrangement joins TRBV18 to TRBJ2-2; 7 nucleotides agree with TRBD1. The length of the CDR3 is 16 residues. CDR1 is KGHSH, CDR2 LQKENI, per germline. V trimming: 0 bases; J trimming: 0 bases; junction bases outside the gene matches: 1. CDR3 sequence: CASSPPGQPNTGELFF. CDR3 in DNA: TGTGCCAGCTCACCACCGGGACAGCCGAACACCGGGGAGCTGTTTTTT. Using reference TRBV18 and TRBJ2-2 for the parts outside the CDR3, the full variable domain is NAGVMQNPRHLVRRRGQEARLRCSPMKGHSHVYWYRQLPEEGLKFMVYLQKENIIDESGMPKERFSAEFPKEGPSILRIQQVVRGDSAAYFCASSPPGQPNTGELFFGEGSRLTVL.

V is TRBV7-2 and J is TRBJ1-4; weak D call: TRBD1 (6 bases). Per the germline V gene, CDR1 is SGHTA and CDR2 is FQGNSA. V was cut by 5 bases and J by 2 bases, with 9 bases left in between. The CDR3 spans 14 residues. In DNA form, the CDR3 reads TGTGCCAGCAGCCTCCAGGGGACTAATGAAAAACTGTTTTTT. The encoded protein is CASSLQGTNEKLFF.

CDR3: CATSKPTGYEQYF. CDR3 in DNA: TGTGCCACCAGTAAACCCACAGGCTACGAGCAGTACTTC. The genes are TRBV15 and TRBJ2-7, with D perhaps TRBD1 (5 bases). Deletions cut 6 bases from V and 3 bases from J, with 12 bases between. Germline CDR1 reads LNHNV; CDR2 reads YYDKDF (reference sequence). This CDR3 contains 13 residues.

The genes are TRBV20-1 and TRBJ2-7, with D possibly being TRBD1 (5 bases). The CDR3 consists of 11 residues. Germline CDR1 DFQATT, CDR2 SNEGSKA (reference sequence). V dropped 6 bases and J dropped 9 bases, with 15 bases sitting between them. This chain's CDR3 is CSAPLAQGQYF. In DNA, the CDR3 is TGCAGTGCCCCGTTGGCCCAGGGGCAGTACTTC.

The chain couples TRBV30 to TRBJ1-1; D not certain. The CDR3 is 11 residues long. V was cut by 0 bases and J by 5 bases, with 4 bases left in between. Germline V gene lookup returns CDR1 GTSNPN and CDR2 SVGIG (reference sequence). CDR3: CAWSVYTEAFF. CDR3 coding DNA: TGTGCCTGGAGTGTATATACTGAAGCTTTCTTT. Full variable domain (outside the CDR3, taken from reference TRBV30 and TRBJ1-1): SQTIHQWPATLVQPVGSPLSLECTVEGTSNPNLYWYRQAAGRGLQLLFYSVGIGQISSEVPQNLSASRPQDRQFILSSKKLLLSDSGFYLCAWSVYTEAFFGQGTRLTVV.

The gene calls are TRBV19 and TRBJ2-7; 7 bases fit TRBD2. Germline lookup yields CDR1 LNHDA and CDR2 SQIVND (reference sequence). The CDR3 covers 15 residues. V lost 6 bases to trimming and J lost 2 bases; unmatched junction nucleotides: 10. For the CDR3, the DNA is TGTGCCAGTAGCCCCGCGGCTAGCGGACCCTACGAGCAGTACTTC. Encoded protein: CASSPAASGPYEQYF.

The genes are TRBV28 and TRBJ1-2; 7 bases map to TRBD1. This CDR3 has 15 amino acids. Germline V lookup: CDR1 MDHEN, CDR2 SYDVKM. Losses at the gene ends were 5 bases for V and 1 base for J; bases not matched to a gene: 7. The chain's CDR3 is CASSPWGQNNYGYTF. The CDR3 DNA reads TGTGCCAGCAGTCCCTGGGGACAGAATAACTATGGCTACACCTTC.

The chain links TRBV7-8 to TRBJ1-1; possible D gene TRBD1, 6 bases. Germline assignment: CDR1 SGHVS and CDR2 FQNEAQ. With 5 bases removed from V and 5 bases from J, the gap between germline ends came to 15 bases. This CDR3 region has 14 residues. DNA of the CDR3: TGTGCCAGCAGCGTATCAGGGGATCGGACTGAAGCTTTCTTT. Its protein is CASSVSGDRTEAFF. Together with reference TRBV7-8 and TRBJ1-1, the CDR3 gives the full variable domain: GAGVSQSPRYKVAKRGQDVALRCDPISGHVSLFWYQQALGQGPEFLTYFQNEAQLDKSGLPSDRFFAERPEGSVSTLKIQRTQQEDSAVYLCASSVSGDRTEAFFGQGTRLTVV.

V is TRBV6-2 or TRBV6-3 and J is TRBJ2-2; TRBD1 matches 7 bases. This CDR3 region has 15 residues. CDR1 is MNHEY, CDR2 SVGEGT, per germline. V shed 4 bases, J shed 3 bases, and the junction held 5 bases outside the gene matches. The CDR3 loop reads CASSSQGRDTGELFF. CDR3 DNA: TGTGCCAGCAGTTCACAGGGGAGAGACACCGGGGAGCTGTTTTTT.

The chain joins TRBV6-6 to TRBJ2-7; 7 bases are shared with TRBD2. Germline CDR1 reads MNHNY; CDR2 reads SVGAGI (reference sequence). Trimming took 6 bases from V and 3 from J; bases not matched to a gene: 11. The CDR3 sequence is 15 residues long. DNA of the CDR3: TGTGCCAGCAGGGGGGGGTTCTCTACAAACTACGAGCAGTACTTC. This gives the protein CASRGGFSTNYEQYF.

The V call is TRBV2, the J call TRBJ1-4, with D possibly TRBD1 on 5 matching bases. The germline V and J ends were trimmed by 6 bases and 0 bases, with 11 bases remaining between them. This CDR3 has 15 residues. Per the germline V gene, CDR1 is SNHLY and CDR2 is FYNNEI. The CDR3 spells CASRARAATNEKLFF. The CDR3 bases are TGTGCCAGCAGAGCCAGGGCTGCAACTAATGAAAAACTGTTTTTT.

The chain recombines TRBV9 with TRBJ2-1; the match to TRBD2 covers 8 bases. The CDR3 is 17 residues long. The germline CDR1 and CDR2 sequences are SGDLS and YYNGEE. The trim removed 3 bases at V and 2 bases at J, leaving 10 bases unmatched. The CDR3 protein is CASSAEWRGVAYNEQFF. DNA for the CDR3: TGTGCCAGCAGCGCCGAGTGGCGGGGGGTGGCCTACAATGAGCAGTTCTTC. Complete variable domain (other parts from reference TRBV9 and TRBJ2-1): DSGVTQTPKHLITATGQRVTLRCSPRSGDLSVYWYQQSLDQGLQFLIQYYNGEERAKGNILERFSAQQFPDLHSELNLSSLELGDSALYFCASSAEWRGVAYNEQFFGPGTRLTVL.

The CDR3 loop is CASREVARETQYF. The CDR3, as DNA: TGTGCCAGCAGGGAGGTGGCGCGAGAGACCCAGTACTTC. This chain joins TRBV7-3 and TRBJ2-5, with a tentative D call TRBD2 (5 bases). Germline assignment: CDR1 SGHTA and CDR2 FQGTGA. The CDR3 runs 13 residues. V was trimmed by 6 bases and J by 4 bases, leaving 12 bases between them.

This chain links TRBV2 with TRBJ2-7; 7 positions match TRBD1. V trimming: 4 bases; J trimming: 0 bases; junction bases outside the gene matches: 3. This CDR3 has 14 residues. CDR1 SNHLY and CDR2 FYNNEI come from the germline V gene. The CDR3: CASSVQGHSYEQYF. CDR3 coding DNA: TGTGCCAGCAGTGTACAGGGGCACTCCTACGAGCAGTACTTC.

The V gene is TRBV6-2 or TRBV6-3, the J gene TRBJ2-7; TRBD1 agrees at 8 bases. The CDR3 runs 14 residues. From germline, CDR1 is MNHEY and CDR2 SVGEGT. Trimming at V came to 6 bases and at J to 4 bases, leaving 8 bases not matched to a gene. The CDR3 DNA follows: TGTGCCAGCAGACCTGGACAGGGCCTTTACGAGCAGTACTTC. This gives the protein CASRPGQGLYEQYF.

This chain connects TRBV5-1 to TRBJ2-7; TRBD2 aligns across 11 bases. After removal of 4 bases from V and 4 bases from J, the junction contained 7 bases not matched to a gene. This CDR3 comprises 15 residues. Germline CDR1 and CDR2: SGHRS and YFSETQ. The CDR3 here is CASSPGTSGDYEQYF. In DNA form, the CDR3 reads TGCGCCAGCAGCCCGGGGACTAGCGGAGATTACGAGCAGTACTTC.

The V and J genes are TRBV18 and TRBJ1-4, with 7 bases identical to TRBD1. The CDR3 is 15 residues long. The germline V gene encodes CDR1 KGHSH and CDR2 LQKENI. V was pared by 6 bases and J by 3 bases, with 7 bases of the junction left unmatched. The CDR3 DNA sequence: TGTGCCAGCTCTCCTAGACAGGGCCCTAATGAAAAACTGTTTTTT. It translates to CASSPRQGPNEKLFF.

The gene calls are TRBV9 and TRBJ2-1; 9 bases line up with TRBD2. J lost 7 bases, V lost 3 bases, and 8 bases had no gene match. Germline V lookup: CDR1 SGDLS, CDR2 YYNGEE. The CDR3 consists of 15 residues. For the CDR3, the DNA is TGTGCCAGCAGCGCCACTAGCGGGTCATCTAATGAGCAGTTCTTC. Protein sequence: CASSATSGSSNEQFF. The full variable domain, in which reference TRBV9 and TRBJ2-1 provide the parts outside the CDR3, is DSGVTQTPKHLITATGQRVTLRCSPRSGDLSVYWYQQSLDQGLQFLIQYYNGEERAKGNILERFSAQQFPDLHSELNLSSLELGDSALYFCASSATSGSSNEQFFGPGTRLTVL.

The rearrangement uses TRBV25-1 and TRBJ1-3; 9 positions agree with TRBD1. The CDR3 is made up of 17 amino acids. J gave up 5 bases and V 4 bases, and 12 bases lay outside the gene matches. Germline V gives CDR1 MGHDK, CDR2 SYGVNS. The CDR3 here is CASSAPQGAPVRNTIYF. CDR3 in DNA: TGTGCCAGCAGTGCACCACAGGGGGCGCCGGTTAGAAACACCATATATTTT.

This clone showed up just a few times. V gene TRBV19 combines with J gene TRBJ2-7; TRBD2 matches 9 bases. CDR3 length: 15 residues. Germline V CDR1 and CDR2: LNHDA, SQIVND (reference sequence). J was trimmed by 1 base and V by 4 bases; bases with no gene match: 5. CDR3 amino acids: CASSTSGGPSYEQYF. The CDR3 region has the DNA TGTGCCAGTAGTACGAGCGGGGGGCCGTCCTACGAGCAGTACTTC.

J is TRBJ2-1 and V is TRBV19; TRBD2 agrees at 9 bases. The ends lost 7 bases at V and 7 bases at J; junction bases unmatched: 11. The CDR3 contains 15 residues. CDR1 LNHDA and CDR2 SQIVND come from the germline V gene (reference sequence). The CDR3 DNA reads TGTGCCAGTAATCGCGGGGGGGCTAATCCTAATGAGCAGTTCTTC. Translating gives CASNRGGANPNEQFF.

This sequence joins TRBV9 and TRBJ2-5; D may be TRBD2 (6 bases). The germline CDR1 and CDR2 sequences are SGDLS and YYNGEE. V was trimmed by 0 bases and J by 0 bases, leaving 9 bases between them. The CDR3 length is 15 residues. The CDR3 nucleotides are TGTGCCAGCAGCGTAGGCGCGGGGTACCAAGAGACCCAGTACTTC. It translates to CASSVGAGYQETQYF. Drawing the rest from reference TRBV9 and TRBJ2-5, the complete variable domain is DSGVTQTPKHLITATGQRVTLRCSPRSGDLSVYWYQQSLDQGLQFLIQYYNGEERAKGNILERFSAQQFPDLHSELNLSSLELGDSALYFCASSVGAGYQETQYFGPGTRLLVL.

This clone was observed a single time. The chain combines TRBV5-1 with TRBJ1-2, with 10 bases matching TRBD1. Germline CDR1 and CDR2: SGHRS and YFSETQ. J lost 2 bases, V lost 3 bases, and 1 base had no gene match. The CDR3 totals 14 residues. The CDR3 loop is CASSWTGGNYGYTF. For the CDR3, the DNA is TGCGCCAGCAGCTGGACAGGGGGAAACTATGGCTACACCTTC.